This T cell receptor beta chain was profiled in a study of T cells in Graves' hyperthyroidism and ophthalmopathy. Study-level results: In the blood, most expanded thyroid clonotypes above 0.001 appeared as well. A 13 V-J signature model discriminated ophthalmopathy versus stable hyperthyroidism.

This clonotype was picked up many times. The antigen is unknown. Patients aged 18 to 65 had newly diagnosed hyperthyroidism of under 2 months' duration. Uncontrolled infections, other autoimmune diseases, pregnancy or lactation led to exclusion of patients. V dropped 1 base and J dropped 2 bases, with 11 bases sitting between them. The V gene's germline CDR1 is MGHDK and CDR2 SYGVNS. The CDR3 loop spans 15 amino acids. Amplified regions were TCR beta CDR3 sequences from RNA transcripts. When the TCR CDR3 underwent first-round RT-PCR, the HTBI primer set was used. TCRdb reprocessed the multiplex PCR reads with MiXCR, giving one entry per CDR3 protein. The profile shows 250,000 to 300,000 distinct CDR3 sequences, 13% to 15% of them singletons.

The TCR comes from a middle-aged woman with Graves' hyperthyroidism that later progressed to Graves' ophthalmopathy. The specimen was blood. This chain joins TRBV25-1 and TRBJ2-5; a weak D match, TRBD1 (5 bases). Written as DNA, the CDR3 is TGTGCCAGCAGTGAATCAACAGGCCCTCAAGAGACCCAGTACTTC. Its translation is CASSESTGPQETQYF.